The sequence of this TCR beta chain was determined in a study of blood T cell repertoires in COVID-19. Study details: Sites across the United States, Italy and Spain contributed samples from acute and convalescent COVID-19. The cDNA or gDNA used as material had been derived from T cells, B-cell-depleted T cells, or PBMCs.

V lost 5 bases and J lost 0; bases outside the gene matches: 12. This CDR3 region has 17 residues. Germline-derived CDR1 and CDR2 are PRHDT and FYEKMQ (reference sequence). Original processing notes: Reference gene primers were amplified, and this amplification served to estimate nucleated cell counts. Some clones are missing from TCRdb's copy, which holds only in-frame ones; the method was immunoSEQ multiplex PCR. V and J calls and clone size follow that table, whereas D and trimming were derived from the DNA. The sample includes about 54,000 clones, around 78% seen only once; the top ten take roughly 5%.

This clonotype was sampled from a human donor in a cohort sampled during active COVID-19. Sequences were obtained from peripheral blood. The V call is TRBV13, the J call TRBJ2-7, with 8 bases lining up with TRBD1. CDR3 DNA: TGTGCCAGCAGCCCTCTCATCGGGACAGGCGCCTCCTACGAGCAGTACTTC. The encoded protein is CASSPLIGTGASYEQYF. The whole variable domain, filled in from reference TRBV13 and TRBJ2-7, reads AAGVIQSPRHLIKEKRETATLKCYPIPRHDTVYWYQQGPGQDPQFLISFYEKMQSDKGSIPDRFSAQQFSDYHSELNMSSLELGDSALYFCASSPLIGTGASYEQYFGPGTRLTVT.